This TCR beta chain originates from a study of cytomegalovirus exposure and HLA in healthy donors. Study-wide points: It was shown in a later analysis that HLA-associated TCR beta chains were more clonally expanded than other, equally common chains. Because they were indistinguishable, some V segments, including TRBV6-2 and TRBV6-3, were excluded. For most TCR beta V segments, an earlier analysis put the productive rate at about 90% or about 30% of the time.

The PCR used 60 Vbeta and 13 Jbeta primers. Profiling relied on immunoSEQ multiplex PCR, and the TCRdb table lists in-frame clones only, not all of them. Of 75,000 to 95,000 clones in the sample, around 80% were seen once. With respect to this clone: What it binds is not known.

The CDR3 contains 15 residues. V was trimmed by 2 bases and J by 3 bases, leaving 11 bases between them. Germline V gene data show CDR1 as SGHTA and CDR2 as FQGNSA. This sequence originates from a human donor in good health. The sample taken for sequencing was PBMCs. The chain uses TRBV7-2 and TRBJ1-5; D perhaps matches TRBD1 (6 bases). The CDR3 nucleotides are TGTGCCAGCAGCTTATTGACAGGAATCAATCAGCCCCAGCATTTT. The encoded protein is CASSLLTGINQPQHF.